These 15 T cell receptor beta chains were all obtained from the same sample, sequenced in a study of response to subunit inactivated influenza vaccine. One entry per CDR3 protein, called by TCRdb with MiXCR from the RT-PCR reads. The repertoire holds 500,000 to 600,000 distinct CDR3 sequences, with 13% to 15% as singletons. Sequencing was performed on PBMCs from blood, taken 11 to 12 days after vaccination. The receptors originated from a middle-aged man who received an inactivated influenza vaccine.

This rearrangement joins TRBV20-1 to TRBJ1-4, with D tentatively TRBD1 (5 bases). The CDR3 loop spans 14 amino acids. Germline CDR1 and CDR2: DFQATT and SNEGSKA (reference sequence). The ends were cut back, 5 bases at V and 6 bases at J, with 16 bases in the middle. CDR3 bases: TGCAGTGCTCGGCCCGGGCAGGGTTATGAAAAACTGTTTTTT. Translation gives CSARPGQGYEKLFF.

This clonotype was counted only a few times. The chain employs TRBV11-1 and TRBJ2-1; D possibly corresponds to TRBD2 (5 bases). Germline V CDR1 and CDR2: SGHAT, FQDESV (reference sequence). V lost 1 base and J lost 5, with 6 bases in between. The CDR3 loop spans 13 amino acids. The chain's CDR3 is CASSLDGDNEQFF. The CDR3 DNA sequence: TGTGCCAGCAGCTTAGACGGGGACAATGAGCAGTTCTTC.

The chain recombines TRBV20-1 with TRBJ2-3, with TRBD2 as a possible D gene (5 bases). With 5 bases removed from V and 3 bases from J, the gap between germline ends came to 12 bases. This CDR3 contains 13 residues. Germline CDR1 and CDR2: DFQATT and SNEGSKA (reference sequence). In DNA form, the CDR3 reads TGCAGTGCTGCCAAGGGAGAGACAGATACGCAGTATTTT. Its translation is CSAAKGETDTQYF.

CDR3 amino acids: CASSHSFYSYNEQFF. The CDR3 DNA reads TGCGCCAGCAGCCATTCCTTTTATTCCTACAATGAGCAGTTCTTC. V usage is TRBV4-3 and J usage is TRBJ2-1; D uncertain. The CDR3 contains 15 residues. V lost 3 bases and J lost 1, with 10 bases in between. The V gene's germline CDR1 is LGHNA and CDR2 YSLEER.

This rearrangement joins TRBV10-3 to TRBJ2-1, with 13 bases lining up with TRBD2. With 2 bases clipped from V and 7 bases from J, the junction kept 5 bases outside the gene matches. Looked up from germline, CDR1 is ENHRY and CDR2 is SYGVKD. CDR3 length: 16 residues. The CDR3 loop is CAISEGLAGVGNEQFF. CDR3 sequence (DNA): TGTGCCATCAGTGAGGGACTAGCGGGAGTAGGGAATGAGCAGTTCTTC.

This clonotype was counted a few times. V and J are TRBV20-1 and TRBJ2-3; D may be TRBD1 (5 bases). The CDR3 runs 13 residues. Per germline, CDR1 DFQATT and CDR2 SNEGSKA (reference sequence). The V end lost 2 bases, the J end lost 2 bases, and 8 bases lay between the germline ends. The CDR3 DNA follows: TGCAGTGCTAGACAGGGTATCACAGATACGCAGTATTTT. Translating gives CSARQGITDTQYF.

In this sample, this clonotype turned up a few times. The chain joins TRBV20-1 to TRBJ1-3; D is perhaps TRBD1 (5 bases). V gave up 0 bases and J gave up 4 bases, with 13 bases separating them. There are 15 residues in the CDR3. Germline CDR1 DFQATT, CDR2 SNEGSKA (reference sequence). CDR3 in amino acids: CSARDSGRVGNTIYF. Written as DNA, the CDR3 is TGCAGTGCTAGAGATTCAGGGCGGGTGGGAAACACCATATATTTT.

The DNA for the CDR3 is TGCAGCGTCTCAGAGGGCGGCTACACCTTC. Translating it yields CSVSEGGYTF. This chain joins TRBV29-1 and TRBJ1-2; D gene uncertain. The germline CDR1 and CDR2 sequences are SQVTM and ANQGSEA. The CDR3 is 10 residues long. V was clipped by 6 bases and J by 8 bases, with 10 bases between them.

In this sample, this clonotype turned up a few times. J is TRBJ1-5 and V is TRBV6-1, with a possible D match to TRBD1 (6 bases). V lost 6 bases and J 6 bases, leaving 18 bases between the germline ends. The germline gives CDR1 MNHNS, CDR2 SASEGT. The CDR3 is 15 residues long. CDR3 sequence: CASSQVWGGGQPQHF. The CDR3 DNA sequence: TGTGCCAGCAGCCAGGTGTGGGGGGGCGGTCAGCCCCAGCATTTT.

V gene TRBV3-1 combines with J gene TRBJ1-1; 8 bases fit TRBD1. V trimming: 3 bases; J trimming: 5 bases; junction bases outside the gene matches: 11. CDR3 size: 16 residues. The germline V gene encodes CDR1 LGHDT and CDR2 YNNKEL (reference sequence). Here the CDR3 reads CASSHADRGYGTEAFF. CDR3 nucleotides: TGTGCCAGCAGCCACGCCGACAGGGGCTATGGGACTGAAGCTTTCTTT.

This clonotype appeared a few times. The rearrangement uses TRBV10-3 and TRBJ2-7; TRBD1 matches 9 bases. The V gene's germline CDR1 is ENHRY and CDR2 SYGVKD. This CDR3 region has 15 residues. Losses at the gene ends were 3 bases for V and 0 bases for J; bases not matched to a gene: 3. CDR3 residues: CAISDGTGSSYEQYF. CDR3 nucleotide sequence: TGTGCCATCAGTGACGGGACAGGGAGCTCCTACGAGCAGTACTTC.

This sequence joins TRBV7-2 and TRBJ1-6, with no clear D. CDR3 length: 15 amino acids. The ends were cut back, 2 bases at V and 3 bases at J, with 8 bases in the middle. CDR1 is SGHTA, CDR2 FQGNSA, per germline. CDR3 nucleotide sequence: TGTGCCAGCAGCTTACTTATGAACTATAATTCACCCCTCCACTTT. This encodes CASSLLMNYNSPLHF.

The gene calls are TRBV5-6 and TRBJ1-6; 9 bases fit TRBD1. Trimming removed 3 bases from V and 11 bases from J; junction bases left unmatched: 6. The V gene's germline CDR1 is SGHDT and CDR2 YYEEEE. The CDR3 loop spans 14 amino acids. CDR3 nucleotides: TGTGCCAGCAGCTCGGGACAGGGAATCGCACCCCTCCACTTT. This gives the protein CASSSGQGIAPLHF.

The chain links TRBV20-1 to TRBJ2-2, with D perhaps assigned TRBD1 or TRBD2 (6 bases each). V lost 7 bases, J lost 7 bases, and 13 bases lay in between. The CDR3 has 12 residues. CDR1 DFQATT and CDR2 SNEGSKA come from the germline V gene (reference sequence). The CDR3 sequence: CSVLGGNGELFF. The CDR3 DNA reads TGCAGTGTTCTAGGGGGGAACGGGGAGCTGTTTTTT.

The rearrangement links TRBV7-9 to TRBJ2-1; D gene unclear. V was shortened by 3 bases and J by 8 bases, with 11 bases between the two germline ends. Germline CDR1 and CDR2: SEHNR and FQNEAQ (reference sequence). The CDR3 sequence is 13 residues long. CDR3 region: CASSFGPVDEQFF. In nucleotides, the CDR3 is TGTGCCAGCAGCTTCGGGCCGGTAGATGAGCAGTTCTTC.